This paragraph covers one TCR beta chain sequence. Here immunoSEQ multiplex PCR was the method, and the copy in TCRdb shows in-frame clones only, minus some. The sample lists 750 to 850 clones, 78% occurring once. These data come from a study of tumor T cells in aggressive B-cell lymphoma. The CDR3 spans 16 residues. CDR1 and CDR2 from the germline V gene are SGDLS and YYNGEE. The V and J ends lost 2 bases and 0 bases, in that order; junction bases with no gene match: 4. This clonotype was obtained from an adult with diffuse large B cell lymphoma. The J gene is TRBJ2-3, the V gene TRBV9, with 9 bases aligning to TRBD1. The sample comprised tumor tissue. CDR3 sequence: CASSVRQGESTDTQYF. The CDR3 DNA follows: TGTGCCAGCAGCGTTCGACAGGGGGAAAGCACAGATACGCAGTATTTT.